This T cell receptor beta chain was documented in a study of blood T cell repertoires in COVID-19. Sequenced by immunoSEQ multiplex PCR; TCRdb stores in-frame clones only, minus some. The sample includes about 72,000 clones, less than 95% seen only once; the top ten take about 5%. This clone appeared a few times. V lost 6 bases and J lost 2, with 11 bases in between. The CDR3 runs 14 residues. Germline V gene sequence: CDR1 LNHDA, CDR2 SQIVND (reference sequence). The TCR sequence derives from a woman in her fifties or sixties with active COVID-19. The sequenced material came from peripheral blood. The gene calls are TRBV19 and TRBJ1-5; D gene ambiguous. The CDR3 bases are TGTGCCAGTAGGGAGGGAGCTGGCAATCAGCCCCAGCATTTT. It yields the protein CASREGAGNQPQHF.